Below, 10 T cell receptor beta chains from the same sample are listed, as sequenced in a study of blood T cells in healthy people across ages. Next came a second PCR, run for roughly 6 to 11 cycles, which used a sample-barcoded 5' primer along with a J-beta primer mix. MiXCR was run by TCRdb on the 5' RACE reads, yielding one entry per CDR3 protein. The data contain fewer than 2,000,000 distinct CDR3 sequences, about two fifths of them singletons. Sequencing input: blood. Every receptor here comes from a human donor in good health.

This rearrangement joins TRBV20-1 to TRBJ2-5, with D unresolved. The V gene's germline CDR1 is DFQATT and CDR2 SNEGSKA (reference sequence). There are 10 residues in the CDR3. V was pared by 6 bases and J by 5 bases, with 7 bases between. The CDR3 bases are TGCAGTGCCCAAGTCGAGACCCAGTACTTC. It codes for CSAQVETQYF.

This clonotype turned up a few times. This rearrangement joins TRBV5-5 to TRBJ1-2, with 9 bases matching TRBD1. V lost 6 bases and J lost 0; bases outside the gene matches: 9. The CDR3 sequence is 16 residues long. Germline V gene sequence: CDR1 SGHKS, CDR2 YYEKEE (reference sequence). CDR3 residues: CASTMDRGPSNYGYTF. CDR3 in DNA: TGTGCCAGCACCATGGACAGGGGTCCGTCTAACTATGGCTACACCTTC.

Comment on this clonotype: A much more abundant neighbour one base away suggests this may be a read error. The CDR3 nucleotides read TGTGCCAGCTCACCACTGAGGGGGACCACAGATACGCAGTATTTT. It encodes CASSPLRGTTDTQYF. This sequence joins TRBV18 and TRBJ2-3; a weak D match, TRBD1 (6 bases). This CDR3 region has 15 residues. Germline V lookup: CDR1 KGHSH, CDR2 LQKENI. The ends were cut back, 1 base at V and 2 bases at J, with 10 bases in the middle.

The chain carries TRBV13 and TRBJ2-1; 7 positions match TRBD1. Germline V CDR1 and CDR2: PRHDT, FYEKMQ (reference sequence). Trimming cost V 3 bases and J 2 bases; bases outside gene matches: 4. CDR3 length: 15 amino acids. CDR3 bases: TGTGCCAGCAGCTTCAGGGGGATCACCTACAATGAGCAGTTCTTC. This sequence encodes CASSFRGITYNEQFF.

The chain is built from TRBV7-9 and TRBJ1-4; 7 bases align to TRBD1. With 3 bases clipped from V and 5 bases from J, the junction kept 6 bases outside the gene matches. This CDR3 has 15 amino acids. CDR1 is SEHNR, CDR2 FQNEAQ, per germline (reference sequence). CDR3 nucleotides: TGTGCCAGCAGCTTCCCTGGACAGGAGAATGAAAAACTGTTTTTT. Translated: CASSFPGQENEKLFF.

V and J are TRBV7-2 and TRBJ2-1; D unresolved. CDR1 SGHTA and CDR2 FQGNSA come from the germline V gene. This CDR3 comprises 13 residues. V was shortened by 3 bases and J by 9 bases, with 12 bases between the two germline ends. CDR3 DNA: TGTGCCAGCAGCTTTGCTGGGATCGGTGAGCAGTTCTTC. Translating it yields CASSFAGIGEQFF.

DNA for the CDR3: TGCGCCAGCAGCAAAGGGCCAGGCGTACCCTACGAGCAGTACTTC. Its protein is CASSKGPGVPYEQYF. The genes are TRBV4-1 and TRBJ2-7; D uncertain. Trimming took off 5 bases at V and 2 bases at J, with 16 bases between the two ends. Per germline, CDR1 MGHRA and CDR2 YSYEKL. This CDR3 spans 15 amino acids.

This clonotype was detected only a few times. V is TRBV7-8 and J is TRBJ2-5; no firm D call. This CDR3 contains 15 residues. Germline V gives CDR1 SGHVS, CDR2 FQNEAQ. V was cut by 5 bases and J by 1 base, with 14 bases left in between. CDR3 sequence (DNA): TGTGCCAGCAGCCAATTGACGTATATCCAAGAGACCCAGTACTTC. Protein product: CASSQLTYIQETQYF.

The V call is TRBV5-1, the J call TRBJ2-1; possible D gene TRBD1, 7 bases. The J call may be faulty, since TRBJ2-7 better matches the DNA end. Germline V gives CDR1 SGHRS, CDR2 YFSETQ. The CDR3 contains 16 residues. CDR3 nucleotides: TGCGCCAGCAGCTTGGACGGACGGACAGGAGGGGACGAGCAGTACTTC. This codes for CASSLDGRTGGDEQYF.

This clonotype was seen repeatedly, ten times or more. The chain couples TRBV6-6 to TRBJ2-1, with a possible D match to TRBD2 (6 bases). Trimming took 7 bases from V and 9 from J, leaving 16 bases between them. The CDR3 length is 13 residues. Germline CDR1 reads MNHNY; CDR2 reads SVGAGI (reference sequence). As DNA, the CDR3 is TGTGCCAGCACCCCGGGGGTAGTCGGTGAGCAGTTCTTC. Protein sequence: CASTPGVVGEQFF.